One T cell receptor (beta chain) is described in this entry. The repertoire was sequenced with immunoSEQ multiplex PCR; TCRdb's copy has only in-frame clones and lacks some. The sample lists over a million clones; 75% to 80% were seen once. The CDR3 runs 14 residues. Germline trimming cut 6 bases from V and 5 bases from J; bases unmatched to any gene: 10. Germline CDR1 and CDR2: ENHRY and SYGVKD. This entry belongs to a study of shared clonotypes between healthy human individuals. The sequence came from a man aged 18 to 30 in good health. Some clones in this sample may be carry-over from other donors' samples. Sample: memory CD4+ T cells from PBMCs. Subset in this sample: CD45RA-negative fraction. The rearrangement uses TRBV10-3 and TRBJ2-7; TRBD1 matches 7 bases. This chain's CDR3 is CAISPRTGSHEQYF. The CDR3 DNA reads TGTGCCATCAGCCCTAGGACAGGTTCGCACGAGCAGTACTTC.